This T cell receptor (beta chain) was captured by sequencing in a study of chemoradiotherapy in HPV16-positive cancers. On the study more broadly: Candidate HPV-specific clones and shared TCR motifs came from a couple of HPV16-positive patients. Study-level findings and limits: Non-HPV-specific T cells did not expand in tumors during treatment, whereas candidate HPV-specific clones and E7-related motifs did. HPV-specific T cells were functionally defined from only a couple of HPV16-positive patients.

Over chemoradiotherapy, repertoires were sampled more than once. Generated by immunoSEQ multiplex PCR, the TCRdb table keeps only in-frame clones and is missing some. The sample records about 15,000 clones, 70% being singletons. As to this clone: The antigen remains undetermined.

This CDR3 contains 14 residues. The germline V gene has CDR1 SQVTM and CDR2 ANQGSEA. The sample here was tumor tissue, taken from a patient who underwent chemoradiotherapy. This sequence was found in a human donor with HPV-associated anogenital cancer. The gene calls are TRBV29-1 and TRBJ2-5, with TRBD1 as a possible D gene (5 bases). The assigned J gene may be wrong: the sequence end matches TRBJ2-7 better. CDR3 sequence (DNA): TGCAGCGTTGTAGGGGATACATTAAGCTACGAGCAGTACTTC. This translates into CSVVGDTLSYEQYF.